A selection of T cell receptor beta chains follows, all from one sample in a study of T cell repertoires in cytomegalovirus infection. For these receptors, no antigen is known. TCRdb reprocessed the reads with MiXCR, giving one entry per CDR3 protein. The table includes more than 250,000 distinct CDR3 sequences, 20% to 25% detected once. Sequences were derived from cultured PBMCs, sampled from culture after CMV antigen stimulation. The receptors were sampled from a human donor in good health (CMV status not recorded). Some clones in this sample may be carry-over from other donors' samples. Each CDR3 is given with its conserved first and last residue. D genes are given only for firm matches. Not every row has a clone size; where given, it reads once, few, many or a size class.

abundance,v_gene,j_gene,d_gene,CDR3aa,CDR3nt
few,TRBV27,TRBJ1-3,NA,CASSFGEGGTIYF,TGTGCCAGCAGTTTCGGAGAGGGGGGCACCATATATTTT
NA,TRBV6-4,TRBJ1-6,NA,CASSDSGTSPLHF,TGTGCCAGCAGTGACTCGGGGACCTCACCCCTCCACTTT
NA,TRBV25-1,TRBJ2-3,TRBD1,CASQGQTDTQYF,TGTGCCAGCCAGGGACAGACAGATACGCAGTATTTT
many,TRBV7-9,TRBJ1-1,NA,CASSLLQGRGTEAFF,TGTGCCAGCAGCTTGCTACAGGGTCGGGGGACTGAAGCTTTCTTT
few,TRBV12-3/TRBV12-4,TRBJ2-3,TRBD2,CASSPQAGGADTQYF,TGTGCCAGCAGTCCCCAAGCGGGAGGGGCAGATACGCAGTATTTT
NA,TRBV5-7,TRBJ2-1,TRBD2,CASRLTSGRVNEQFF,TGTGCCAGCAGGCTGACTAGCGGGAGAGTAAATGAGCAGTTCTTC
many,TRBV6-1,TRBJ2-7,TRBD1,CASRPGTGVSYEQYF,TGTGCCAGCAGGCCCGGGACAGGAGTTTCCTACGAGCAGTACTTC
NA,TRBV28,TRBJ2-5,NA,CASTWSGRETQYF,TGTGCCAGCACCTGGTCTGGGCGGGAGACCCAGTACTTC
NA,TRBV9,TRBJ2-2,NA,CASSVGSGTGELFF,TGTGCCAGCAGCGTAGGGAGCGGGACCGGGGAGCTGTTTTTT
NA,TRBV10-3,TRBJ2-6,NA,CATQNPFGGTGANVLTF,TGTGCCACCCAGAATCCTTTCGGGGGTACTGGGGCCAACGTCCTGACTTTC
NA,TRBV19,TRBJ2-7,NA,CASCSPGDSSYEQYF,TGTGCCAGTTGTAGTCCGGGGGATAGCTCCTACGAGCAGTACTTC
NA,TRBV6-6,TRBJ2-3,NA,CASTLGASGTDTQYF,TGTGCCAGCACCTTGGGGGCTTCGGGCACAGATACGCAGTATTTT
NA,TRBV5-1,TRBJ2-5,NA,CASSLGGPDSRETQYF,TGCGCCAGCAGCTTGGGCGGGCCCGACTCCAGAGAGACCCAGTACTTC
NA,TRBV7-6,TRBJ2-3,NA,CASSRKGPLAYTDTQYF,TGTGCCAGCAGTCGTAAAGGGCCCTTGGCCTACACAGATACGCAGTATTTT
few,TRBV7-2,TRBJ2-3,TRBD2,CASAVSGASDTQYF,TGTGCCAGTGCTGTGAGCGGGGCGTCAGATACGCAGTATTTT
NA,TRBV5-6,TRBJ1-2,NA,CASSASEGYTF,TGTGCCAGCAGCGCCTCTGAGGGCTACACCTTC
many,TRBV4-1,TRBJ1-2,NA,CARTEGGGGIYGYTF,TGCGCCAGAACGGAAGGGGGAGGAGGGATCTATGGCTACACCTTC
once,TRBV30,TRBJ1-6,NA,CAWSGQAESPLHF,TGTGCCTGGAGCGGCCAGGCGGAGTCACCCCTCCACTTT
NA,TRBV29-1,TRBJ1-2,TRBD1,CSVVRGGQGFDYGYTF,TGCAGCGTTGTGCGAGGGGGACAGGGGTTCGACTATGGCTACACCTTC
NA,TRBV6-1,TRBJ1-3,NA,CASSVGGGSSGNTIYF,TGTGCCAGCAGTGTGGGCGGCGGATCATCTGGAAACACCATATATTTT
NA,TRBV6-1,TRBJ1-5,NA,CASRYSSNQPQHF,TGTGCCAGCAGGTACAGTTCCAATCAGCCCCAGCATTTT
NA,TRBV28,TRBJ2-1,TRBD1,CASSGQGQVSFWGQFF,TGTGCCAGCAGTGGACAGGGGCAGGTGTCTTTTTGGGGGCAGTTCTTC